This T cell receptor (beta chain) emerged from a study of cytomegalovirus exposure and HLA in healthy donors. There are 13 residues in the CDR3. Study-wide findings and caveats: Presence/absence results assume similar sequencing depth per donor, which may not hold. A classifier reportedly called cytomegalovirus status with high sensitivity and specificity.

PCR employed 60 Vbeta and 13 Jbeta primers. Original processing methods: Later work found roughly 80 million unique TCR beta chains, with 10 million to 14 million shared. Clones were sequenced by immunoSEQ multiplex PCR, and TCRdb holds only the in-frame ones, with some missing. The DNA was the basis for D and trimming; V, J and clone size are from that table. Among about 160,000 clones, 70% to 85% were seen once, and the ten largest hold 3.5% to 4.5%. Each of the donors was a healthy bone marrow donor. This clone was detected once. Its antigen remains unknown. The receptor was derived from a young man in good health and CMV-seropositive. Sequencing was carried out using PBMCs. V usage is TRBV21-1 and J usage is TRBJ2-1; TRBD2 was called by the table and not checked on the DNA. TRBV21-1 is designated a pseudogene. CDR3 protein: CASSVRGGLEQFF. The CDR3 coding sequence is TGTGCCAGCAGCGTGCGGGGGGGCCTTGAGCAGTTCTTC.